This TCR beta chain stems from a study of PD-L1 blockade in urothelial cancer. Study details: Patients arrived having already received 0 to 3 prior chemotherapy regimens. Timepoints chosen for blood analysis were 3 weeks (second dose) and 6 weeks after treatment start. The median number of T cells present in blood samples was about 140,000.

Assay: immunoSEQ multiplex PCR; the TCRdb copy retains only in-frame clones and omits some. The sample holds 15,000 to 20,000 clones, approximately 80% seen once. Whole-study findings and limits: Better survival was forecast by a pretreatment blood TCR clonality below the median.

As concerns this clone: Its target is not known.

Time point meaning: peripheral blood 6 weeks after treatment start. Germline V gene sequence: CDR1 LNHNV, CDR2 YYDKDF (reference sequence). V was shortened by 0 bases and J by 4 bases, with 18 bases between the two germline ends. The CDR3 loop spans 17 amino acids. The TCR was taken from a man aged 45-65 years with urothelial cancer. The sequences come from PBMCs, collected around atezolizumab (anti-PD-L1) treatment. The chain links TRBV15 to TRBJ1-2; D is unresolved. DNA of the CDR3: TGTGCCACCAGCAGAGACCGGCGACACCCCGACGGCTATGGCTACACCTTC. Translation: CATSRDRRHPDGYGYTF.